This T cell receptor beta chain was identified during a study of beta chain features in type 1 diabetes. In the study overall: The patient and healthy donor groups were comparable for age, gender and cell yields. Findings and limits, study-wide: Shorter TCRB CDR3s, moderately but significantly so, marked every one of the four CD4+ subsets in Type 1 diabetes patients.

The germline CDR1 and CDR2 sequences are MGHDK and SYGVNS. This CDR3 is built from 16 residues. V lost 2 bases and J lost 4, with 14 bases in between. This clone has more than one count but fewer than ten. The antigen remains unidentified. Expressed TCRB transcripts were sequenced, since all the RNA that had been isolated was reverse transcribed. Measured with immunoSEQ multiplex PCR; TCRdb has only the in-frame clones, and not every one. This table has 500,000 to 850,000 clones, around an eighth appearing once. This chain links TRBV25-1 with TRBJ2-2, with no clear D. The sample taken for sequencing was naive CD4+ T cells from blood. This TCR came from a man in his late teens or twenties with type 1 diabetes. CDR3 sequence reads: CASSELTGSRTGELFF. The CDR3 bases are TGTGCCAGCAGTGAACTCACCGGGTCCCGCACCGGGGAGCTGTTTTTT.